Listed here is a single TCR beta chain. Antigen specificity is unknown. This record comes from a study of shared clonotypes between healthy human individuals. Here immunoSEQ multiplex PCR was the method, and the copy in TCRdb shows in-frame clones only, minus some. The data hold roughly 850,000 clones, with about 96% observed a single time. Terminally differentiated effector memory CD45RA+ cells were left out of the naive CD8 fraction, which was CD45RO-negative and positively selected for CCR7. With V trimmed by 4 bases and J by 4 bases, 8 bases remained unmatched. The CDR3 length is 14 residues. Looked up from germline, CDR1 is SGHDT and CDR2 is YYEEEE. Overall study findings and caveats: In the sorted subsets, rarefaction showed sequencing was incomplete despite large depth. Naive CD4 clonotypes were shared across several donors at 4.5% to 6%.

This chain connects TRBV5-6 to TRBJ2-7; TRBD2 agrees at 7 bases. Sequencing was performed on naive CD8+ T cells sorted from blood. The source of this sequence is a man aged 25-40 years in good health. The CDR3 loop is CASSPGLGNYEQYF. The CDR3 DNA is TGTGCCAGCAGCCCCGGACTAGGCAATTACGAGCAGTACTTC.